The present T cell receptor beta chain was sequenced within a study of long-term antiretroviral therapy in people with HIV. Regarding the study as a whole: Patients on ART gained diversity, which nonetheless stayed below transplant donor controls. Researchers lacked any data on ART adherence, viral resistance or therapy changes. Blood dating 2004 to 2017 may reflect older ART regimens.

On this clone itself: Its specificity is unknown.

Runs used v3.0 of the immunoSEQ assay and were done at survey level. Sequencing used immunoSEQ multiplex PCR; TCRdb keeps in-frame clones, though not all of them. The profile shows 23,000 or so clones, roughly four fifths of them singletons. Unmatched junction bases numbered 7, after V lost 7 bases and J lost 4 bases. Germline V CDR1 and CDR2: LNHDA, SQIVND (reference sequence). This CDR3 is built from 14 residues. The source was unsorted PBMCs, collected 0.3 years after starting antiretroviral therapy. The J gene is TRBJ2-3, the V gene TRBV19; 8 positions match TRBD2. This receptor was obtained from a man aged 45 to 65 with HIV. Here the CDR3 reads CASKAGGLADTQYF. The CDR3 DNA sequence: TGTGCCAGTAAGGCGGGGGGCCTCGCAGATACGCAGTATTTT. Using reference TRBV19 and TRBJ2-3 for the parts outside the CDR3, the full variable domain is DGGITQSPKYLFRKEGQNVTLSCEQNLNHDAMYWYRQDPGQGLRLIYYSQIVNDFQKGDIAEGYSVSREKKESFPLTVTSAQKNPTAFYLCASKAGGLADTQYFGPGTRLTVL.